This T cell receptor beta chain was profiled in a study of vaccination and CD4 T cells after COVID-19. Study-wide context: PCR on nasal swabs identified SARS-CoV-2 in convalescent patients, of whom under ten were mild and one severe. Findings of the study overall: For SARS-CoV-2-reactive clonotypes, the median went from approximately 21 to 40, a nonsignificant increase. The study examined relatively few convalescent patients and included no early post-infection timepoints.

One entry per CDR3 protein, called by TCRdb with MiXCR from the PCR reads. The sample records tens of thousands of distinct CDR3 sequences, about 60% being singletons. For this clonotype: Its antigen is still unknown.

The CDR3 totals 15 residues. Trimming pared 1 base from V and 3 bases from J, leaving 13 bases between. The germline gives CDR1 SGHRS, CDR2 YFSETQ. The gene calls are TRBV5-1 and TRBJ2-5; tentative D call: TRBD1 (5 bases). The specimen was CD4+ T cells from blood, collected before SARS-CoV-2 vaccination. This sequence was found in a human donor who had recovered from COVID-19. CDR3 bases: TGCGCCAGCAGCTTGTTCTCGAAAGGGGAAGAGACCCAGTACTTC. Its translation: CASSLFSKGEETQYF. Combining the CDR3 with reference TRBV5-1 and TRBJ2-5 gives the whole variable domain KAGVTQTPRYLIKTRGQQVTLSCSPISGHRSVSWYQQTPGQGLQFLFEYFSETQRNKGNFPGRFSGRQFSNSRSEMNVSTLELGDSALYLCASSLFSKGEETQYFGPGTRLLVL.